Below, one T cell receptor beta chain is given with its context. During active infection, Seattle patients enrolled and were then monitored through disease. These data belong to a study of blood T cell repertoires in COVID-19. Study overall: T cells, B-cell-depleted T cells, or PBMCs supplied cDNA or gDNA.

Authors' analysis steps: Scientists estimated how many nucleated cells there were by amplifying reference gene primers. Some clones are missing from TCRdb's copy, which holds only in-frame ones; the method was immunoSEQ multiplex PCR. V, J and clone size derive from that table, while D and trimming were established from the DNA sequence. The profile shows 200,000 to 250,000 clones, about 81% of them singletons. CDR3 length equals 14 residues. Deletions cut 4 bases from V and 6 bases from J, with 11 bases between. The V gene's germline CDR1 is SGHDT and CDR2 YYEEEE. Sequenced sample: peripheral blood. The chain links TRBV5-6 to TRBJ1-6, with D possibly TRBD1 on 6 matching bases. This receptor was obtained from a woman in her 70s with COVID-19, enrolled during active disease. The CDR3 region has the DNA TGTGCCAGCAGCCTCGACAGGAGTAATTCACCCCTCCACTTT. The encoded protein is CASSLDRSNSPLHF. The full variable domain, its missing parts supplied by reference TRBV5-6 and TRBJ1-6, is DAGVTQSPTHLIKTRGQQVTLRCSPKSGHDTVSWYQQALGQGPQFIFQYYEEEERQRGNFPDRFSGHQFPNYSSELNVNALLLGDSALYLCASSLDRSNSPLHFGNGTRLTVT.